The 18 T cell receptor beta chains given below trace back to one sample, sequenced in a study of CD8+ T cells in alopecia areata. Sequencing relied on a cDNA template that was reverse transcribed from extracted RNA. Clones were sequenced by immunoSEQ multiplex PCR, and TCRdb holds only the in-frame ones, with some missing. The sample consists of approximately 210,000 clones, around 66% of them appearing once. Indicated treatment: oral pan-JAK inhibitor, 5-10 mg twice daily. The specimen was CD4+ T cells sorted from blood, collected at approximately week 45, from a patient treated with tofacitinib. The receptors were sampled from a human donor with alopecia areata.

The rearrangement joins TRBV7-9 to TRBJ1-6; no firm D call. Trimming stripped 2 bases from V and 4 bases from J, with 3 bases between. Per the germline V gene, CDR1 is SEHNR and CDR2 is FQNEAQ (reference sequence). The CDR3 length is 13 residues. The CDR3, as DNA: TGTGCCAGCAGCTTACAGTATAATTCACCCCTCCACTTT. It encodes CASSLQYNSPLHF.

V is TRBV19 and J is TRBJ2-1, with 11 bases matching TRBD2. In germline, CDR1 is LNHDA, CDR2 SQIVND (reference sequence). Losses at the gene ends were 3 bases for V and 3 bases for J; bases not matched to a gene: 4. The CDR3 contains 16 residues. The CDR3 region is CASSISLAGGYNEQFF. CDR3 nucleotide sequence: TGTGCCAGTAGTATCTCCCTAGCGGGGGGCTACAATGAGCAGTTCTTC.

This CDR3 is CASSEEGTYGYTF. The CDR3 nucleotides read TGTGCCAGCAGCGAGGAGGGAACCTATGGCTACACCTTC. The chain joins TRBV9 to TRBJ1-2; D is undetermined. Germline V gene lookup returns CDR1 SGDLS and CDR2 YYNGEE. The CDR3 contains 13 residues. V lost 3 bases and J lost 4, with 10 bases in between.

The genes are TRBV20-1 and TRBJ2-1, with D unclear. This CDR3 is built from 11 residues. Germline values: CDR1 DFQATT, CDR2 SNEGSKA (reference sequence). Trimming shortened V by 6 bases and J by 10 bases, and 13 bases separated the two germline ends. The CDR3 spells CSAIRVPEQFF. The CDR3 DNA sequence: TGCAGTGCGATCCGGGTCCCCGAGCAGTTCTTC.

This chain links TRBV23-1 with TRBJ2-3; D remains ambiguous. TRBV23-1 is flagged as an ORF with uncertain function. CDR3 length: 13 residues. Trimming took off 0 bases at V and 3 bases at J, with 4 bases between the two ends. This CDR3 reads CASSQSCTDTQYF. The DNA for the CDR3 is TGCGCCAGCAGTCAATCGTGTACAGATACGCAGTATTTT.

This clone has a handful of counts. CDR3 amino acids: CASSTGQGLALTF. The CDR3 region has the DNA TGCGCCAGCAGCACCGGACAGGGGCTAGCGCTGACCTTC. The chain carries TRBV5-1 and TRBJ1-2; 9 bases fit TRBD1. CDR1 SGHRS and CDR2 YFSETQ come from the germline V gene. The CDR3 runs 13 residues. J lost 14 bases, V lost 4 bases, and 12 bases had no gene match.

V is TRBV2 and J is TRBJ1-5; D unclear. CDR3 size: 13 residues. From germline, CDR1 is SNHLY and CDR2 FYNNEI. Trimming removed 7 bases from V and 4 bases from J, with 11 bases in between. CDR3 region: CASMLSTNQPQHF. The CDR3, as DNA: TGTGCCAGCATGCTTTCCACAAATCAGCCCCAGCATTTT.

The chain uses TRBV14 and TRBJ2-7; unclear D gene. CDR1 and CDR2 (germline): SGHDN, FVKESK. The ends were cut back, 4 bases at V and 0 bases at J, with 7 bases in the middle. This CDR3 is 13 amino acids long. For the CDR3, the DNA is TGTGCCAGCAGCCTTGGCCTCTCCTACGAGCAGTACTTC. This translates into CASSLGLSYEQYF.

This clone turned up a few times. This chain connects TRBV18 to TRBJ2-1; D gene unclear. The CDR3 contains 13 residues. Germline assignment: CDR1 KGHSH and CDR2 LQKENI. V shed 2 bases and J shed 5 bases, with 7 bases lying between them. CDR3 sequence (DNA): TGTGCCAGCTCACCAAGTTCAGACAATGAGCAGTTCTTC. This sequence encodes CASSPSSDNEQFF.

Comments on this clone: In the same sample, other DNA sequences code for this CDR3. The chain is built from TRBV7-9 and TRBJ1-1; the D gene is possibly TRBD1 (5 bases). The CDR3 totals 13 residues. Germline CDR1 is SEHNR and CDR2 is FQNEAQ (reference sequence). V was cut by 3 bases and J by 5 bases, with 10 bases left in between. In nucleotides, the CDR3 is TGTGCCAGCAGCTTGCAGGGTGGTACTGAAGCTTTCTTT. Translating it yields CASSLQGGTEAFF.

V and J are TRBV30 and TRBJ2-2; the D gene is possibly TRBD1 (5 bases). The germline gives CDR1 GTSNPN, CDR2 SVGIG (reference sequence). The germline V and J ends were trimmed by 4 bases and 3 bases, with 12 bases remaining between them. The CDR3 is made up of 14 amino acids. The CDR3 protein is CAWKPGYHTGELFF. The CDR3 nucleotides are TGTGCCTGGAAACCAGGGTATCACACCGGGGAGCTGTTTTTT.

The rearrangement uses TRBV7-9 and TRBJ2-3; TRBD1 agrees at 10 bases. Trimming cost V 1 base and J 0 bases; bases outside gene matches: 4. The CDR3 extends over 17 amino acids. Germline lookup yields CDR1 SEHNR and CDR2 FQNEAQ (reference sequence). This CDR3 is CASSLGQGATSTDTQYF. The CDR3 bases are TGTGCCAGCAGCTTAGGACAGGGGGCGACTAGCACAGATACGCAGTATTTT.

The chain recombines TRBV7-2 with TRBJ1-2; 9 nucleotides align to TRBD1. This CDR3 contains 16 residues. The V segment lost 2 bases and the J segment 5 bases; nucleotides outside the gene matches: 9. Germline CDR1 SGHTA, CDR2 FQGNSA. The CDR3 loop is CASSLTRTGVKYGYTF. DNA of the CDR3: TGTGCCAGCAGCTTAACTCGGACAGGGGTAAAATATGGCTACACCTTC.

This clone was counted a single time. This chain uses TRBV29-1 with TRBJ1-1, with TRBD1 matching 8 bases. V was pared by 5 bases and J by 4 bases, with 3 bases of the junction left unmatched. Germline lookup yields CDR1 SQVTM and CDR2 ANQGSEA. CDR3 length: 12 amino acids. The CDR3 is CSVNRGGTEAFF. The CDR3 DNA sequence: TGCAGCGTTAACAGGGGGGGCACTGAAGCTTTCTTT.

About this clone: A junction boundary mismatches the germline segment, possibly from a read error. This chain connects TRBV30 to TRBJ2-2, with a possible D match to TRBD2 (5 bases). Germline values: CDR1 GTSNPN, CDR2 SVGIG (reference sequence). There are 15 residues in the CDR3. CDR3 nucleotide sequence: TGTGCCTGGAGTGTACATCCCACGAACACCGGGGAGCTGCTTTTT. Translated: CAWSVHPTNTGELLF.

This clone showed up just a few times. This chain joins TRBV2 and TRBJ2-1; TRBD2 agrees at 9 bases. The V and J ends lost 7 bases and 5 bases, in that order; junction bases with no gene match: 9. Germline V lookup: CDR1 SNHLY, CDR2 FYNNEI. The CDR3 has 15 amino acids. The CDR3 DNA sequence: TGTGCCAGCAAGGTTGAGCGGGGGGCACACAATGAGCAGTTCTTC. It translates to CASKVERGAHNEQFF.

The J gene is TRBJ1-5, the V gene TRBV6-1; a possible D gene is TRBD1 (5 bases). This CDR3 comprises 16 residues. The ends were cut back, 2 bases at V and 0 bases at J, with 11 bases in the middle. Germline loops: CDR1 MNHNS, CDR2 SASEGT. In nucleotides, the CDR3 is TGTGCCAGCAGTGAATCGGACACCTTTAGCAATCAGCCCCAGCATTTT. Protein: CASSESDTFSNQPQHF.

The CDR3 sequence: CSVVGGAGYTF. The CDR3 DNA is TGCAGCGTTGTTGGGGGGGCAGGGTACACCTTC. The gene calls are TRBV29-1 and TRBJ1-2; possible D gene TRBD1, 6 bases. V lost 4 bases to trimming and J lost 11 bases, with 14 bases between them. From germline, CDR1 is SQVTM and CDR2 ANQGSEA. The CDR3 runs to 11 residues.